The 31 T cell receptor beta chains listed next were all sequenced from one sample in a study of PD-L1 blockade in urothelial cancer. Generated by immunoSEQ multiplex PCR, the TCRdb table keeps only in-frame clones and is missing some. The sample includes roughly 45,000 clones, 70% to 90% of them seen just once. Indicated time point: peripheral blood 6 weeks after treatment start. The sample here was PBMCs, taken around atezolizumab (anti-PD-L1) treatment. The receptors shown here come from a man in his sixties or seventies with urothelial cancer.

By its share, this clone is large. CDR3 in DNA: TGTGCCAGCAGTTTATTAACAGGGGAGAACACTGAAGCTTTCTTT. It yields the protein CASSLLTGENTEAFF. The rearrangement links TRBV28 to TRBJ1-1; TRBD1 matches 7 bases. After removal of 1 base from V and 1 base from J, the junction contained 3 bases not matched to a gene. Germline V CDR1 and CDR2: MDHEN, SYDVKM. This CDR3 region has 15 residues. The full variable domain, completed using reference TRBV28 and TRBJ1-1, is DVKVTQSSRYLVKRTGEKVFLECVQDMDHENMFWYRQDPGLGLRLIYFSYDVKMKEKGDIPEGYSVSREKKERFSLILESASTNQTSMYLCASSLLTGENTEAFFGQGTRLTVV.

This rearrangement joins TRBV27 to TRBJ2-7; 9 nucleotides agree with TRBD1. CDR1 and CDR2 (germline): MNHEY, SMNVEV (reference sequence). Germline trimming cut 5 bases from V and 4 bases from J; bases unmatched to any gene: 6. The CDR3 contains 14 residues. The CDR3 nucleotides are TGTGCCAGCAGTCAAGGGACAGGGTCTTACGAGCAGTACTTC. The encoded protein is CASSQGTGSYEQYF.

The chain couples TRBV2 to TRBJ1-2; TRBD1 matches at 7 bases. The CDR3 runs to 14 residues. Germline CDR1 is SNHLY and CDR2 is FYNNEI. V lost 4 bases to trimming and J lost 6 bases; unmatched junction nucleotides: 8. The CDR3 DNA reads as TGTGCCAGCAGTGTACTCGAGGGGACAGATGGCTACACCTTC. It yields the protein CASSVLEGTDGYTF. The entire variable domain, with the rest obtained from reference TRBV2 and TRBJ1-2, is as follows: EPEVTQTPSHQVTQMGQEVILRCVPISNHLYFYWYRQILGQKVEFLVSFYNNEISEKSEIFDDQFSVERPDGSNFTLKIRSTKLEDSAMYFCASSVLEGTDGYTFGSGTRLTVV.

The chain uses TRBV11-3 and TRBJ2-2; D possibly corresponds to TRBD2 (5 bases). The ends were cut back, 5 bases at V and 4 bases at J, with 17 bases in the middle. The germline V gene has CDR1 SGHNT and CDR2 YENEEA. CDR3 length: 16 residues. Written as DNA, the CDR3 is TGTGCCAGCAGCCCACCTGGTGACGGGGTCACCGGGGAGCTGTTTTTT. Amino acids: CASSPPGDGVTGELFF.

The gene calls are TRBV4-1 and TRBJ1-4; D might be TRBD1 (6 bases). Trimming stripped 1 base from V and 8 bases from J, with 11 bases between. The CDR3 has 14 amino acids. Germline V lookup: CDR1 MGHRA, CDR2 YSYEKL. This CDR3 is CASSQVQGLEKLFF. DNA for the CDR3: TGCGCCAGCAGCCAAGTCCAGGGGTTAGAAAAACTGTTTTTT.

This clone was detected a few times. V and J are TRBV28 and TRBJ1-2, with unresolved D. Germline lookup yields CDR1 MDHEN and CDR2 SYDVKM. V was shortened by 5 bases and J by 12 bases, with 19 bases between the two germline ends. The CDR3 is made up of 13 amino acids. The CDR3 DNA sequence: TGTGCCAGCAGTCCGGGGTACACTATGTATAACACCTTC. Amino acid sequence: CASSPGYTMYNTF.

The chain couples TRBV18 to TRBJ1-4; D remains ambiguous. The CDR3 spans 13 residues. Trimming took off 2 bases at V and 6 bases at J, with 7 bases between the two ends. The germline V gene encodes CDR1 KGHSH and CDR2 LQKENI. The CDR3 loop is CASSPDKYEKLFF. The DNA for the CDR3 is TGTGCCAGCTCACCAGACAAATATGAAAAACTGTTTTTT.

The rearrangement links TRBV10-1 to TRBJ2-7, with D unresolved. The CDR3 spans 15 residues. Deletions cut 1 base from V and 0 bases from J, with 10 bases between. The germline CDR1 and CDR2 sequences are WNHNN and SYGVQD (reference sequence). The CDR3 DNA reads as TGCGCCAGCAGTGAGTTGGCAGCTAGCTCCTACGAGCAGTACTTC. This encodes CASSELAASSYEQYF.

The chain combines TRBV28 with TRBJ2-5; D uncertain. The V gene's germline CDR1 is MDHEN and CDR2 SYDVKM. V was pared by 1 base and J by 5 bases, with 8 bases between. This CDR3 has 13 amino acids. CDR3 bases: TGTGCCAGCAGTTTATCTGAGTGGGAGACCCAGTACTTC. Translated, it gives CASSLSEWETQYF. Looking up the rest from reference TRBV28 and TRBJ2-5 gives the full variable domain: DVKVTQSSRYLVKRTGEKVFLECVQDMDHENMFWYRQDPGLGLRLIYFSYDVKMKEKGDIPEGYSVSREKKERFSLILESASTNQTSMYLCASSLSEWETQYFGPGTRLLVL.

The chain carries TRBV9 and TRBJ2-7; 7 bases align to TRBD2. CDR1 SGDLS and CDR2 YYNGEE come from the germline V gene. Trimming took 0 bases from V and 4 from J; bases not matched to a gene: 7. The CDR3 sequence is 15 residues long. DNA of the CDR3: TGTGCCAGCAGCGTAGGTACGACTAGCCTTTACGAGCAGTACTTC. Translated: CASSVGTTSLYEQYF.

The V call is TRBV19, the J call TRBJ1-1, with D uncertain. The CDR3 totals 13 residues. Trimming removed 4 bases at V and 6 bases at J, with 12 bases between. CDR1 is LNHDA, CDR2 SQIVND, per germline (reference sequence). The CDR3 loop reads CASSTVGRAEAFF. CDR3 nucleotide sequence: TGTGCCAGTAGTACCGTCGGGAGGGCTGAAGCTTTCTTT.

J is TRBJ1-5 and V is TRBV2; 9 nucleotides agree with TRBD1. Germline V gene sequence: CDR1 SNHLY, CDR2 FYNNEI. After removal of 4 bases from V and 3 bases from J, the junction contained 4 bases not matched to a gene. This CDR3 has 15 residues. CDR3 bases: TGTGCCAGCAGTGTATGGACAGGGGCCAATCAGCCCCAGCATTTT. The encoded protein is CASSVWTGANQPQHF.

This chain joins TRBV5-1 and TRBJ1-1; 7 bases are a match to TRBD1. CDR3 size: 14 residues. Germline CDR1 reads SGHRS; CDR2 reads YFSETQ. V dropped 0 bases and J dropped 10; count of bases not matched to a gene: 9. The CDR3 loop is CASSLDATGLRAFF. The DNA of the CDR3 is TGCGCCAGCAGCTTGGATGCGACAGGGCTGAGAGCTTTCTTT.

The genes are TRBV5-1 and TRBJ2-1; 9 bases map to TRBD2. V was clipped by 0 bases and J by 6 bases; unmatched bases: 4. CDR3 size: 15 residues. Germline V gene lookup returns CDR1 SGHRS and CDR2 YFSETQ. The CDR3 nucleotides are TGCGCCAGCAGCTTGGCACTAGCGGGCTTCAATGAGCAGTTCTTC. Amino acids: CASSLALAGFNEQFF.

This chain uses TRBV7-6 with TRBJ2-7; D is perhaps TRBD2 (5 bases). The CDR3 covers 14 residues. The germline V gene encodes CDR1 SGHVS and CDR2 FNYEAQ. With 2 bases removed from V and 0 bases from J, the gap between germline ends came to 8 bases. The DNA for the CDR3 is TGTGCCAGCAGCTTACTTGGGAGCTCCTACGAGCAGTACTTC. This translates into CASSLLGSSYEQYF.

The gene calls are TRBV7-3 and TRBJ2-3, with a weak D call TRBD2 (6 bases). The CDR3 extends over 17 amino acids. V lost 4 bases and J lost 4, with 21 bases in between. Germline CDR1 and CDR2: SGHTA and FQGTGA. CDR3 amino acids: CASSSRVSGLMSDTQYF. The CDR3 DNA is TGTGCCAGCAGCTCAAGAGTTTCCGGACTAATGTCAGATACGCAGTATTTT. The full variable domain, with the rest looked up from reference TRBV7-3 and TRBJ2-3, is GAGVSQTPSNKVTEKGKYVELRCDPISGHTALYWYRQSLGQGPEFLIYFQGTGAADDSGLPNDRFFAVRPEGSVSTLKIQRTERGDSAVYLCASSSRVSGLMSDTQYFGPGTRLTVL.

CDR3 loop: CASSSTPVMNTEAFF. The CDR3 coding sequence is TGTGCCAGCTCCTCTACCCCCGTGATGAACACTGAAGCTTTCTTT. The chain joins TRBV18 to TRBJ1-1; D remains unclear. Trimming cost V 6 bases and J 0 bases, with 14 bases left between them. This CDR3 has 15 amino acids. CDR1 and CDR2 (germline): KGHSH, LQKENI.

J is TRBJ2-2 and V is TRBV14; tentative D call: TRBD1 (5 bases). V lost 3 bases, J lost 4 bases, and 9 bases lay in between. This CDR3 is 14 amino acids long. CDR1 is SGHDN and CDR2 is FVKESK in the germline V gene. The CDR3 spells CASSQRRVTGELFF. CDR3 DNA: TGTGCCAGCAGCCAGCGCAGGGTCACCGGGGAGCTGTTTTTT.

The chain is built from TRBV29-1 and TRBJ2-7; 10 bases fit TRBD2. Germline CDR1 is SQVTM and CDR2 is ANQGSEA. The CDR3 length is 14 residues. V shed 1 base and J 5 bases; nucleotides not matched to a gene: 5. The CDR3 protein is CSVEVRLAGHEQYF. For the CDR3, the DNA is TGCAGCGTTGAAGTGCGACTAGCGGGCCACGAGCAGTACTTC.

V is TRBV16 and J is TRBJ2-2, with unresolved D. The CDR3 runs to 14 residues. Trimming took off 2 bases at V and 0 bases at J, with 4 bases between the two ends. Germline assignment: CDR1 KGHSY and CDR2 FQNENV. This chain's CDR3 is CASSQNTNTGELFF. CDR3 nucleotide sequence: TGTGCCAGCAGCCAAAACACGAACACCGGGGAGCTGTTTTTT.

This clone appeared once. As DNA, the CDR3 is TGTGCCAGCAGCTTGAGAGTAGGAGAGTCAATTAGCAATCAGCCCCAGCATTTT. Translating it yields CASSLRVGESISNQPQHF. V gene TRBV5-5 combines with J gene TRBJ1-5, with D hard to call. The germline V gene encodes CDR1 SGHKS and CDR2 YYEKEE (reference sequence). V lost 1 base and J lost 0, with 17 bases in between. The CDR3 is made up of 18 amino acids.

The chain combines TRBV19 with TRBJ1-5; tentatively, D is TRBD1 (5 bases). The CDR3 runs 13 residues. V lost 4 bases to trimming and J lost 5 bases, with 9 bases between them. The germline V gene encodes CDR1 LNHDA and CDR2 SQIVND (reference sequence). This CDR3 is CASSTQAHQPQHF. In nucleotides, the CDR3 is TGTGCCAGTAGTACACAGGCTCATCAGCCCCAGCATTTT. Based on the CDR3 plus reference TRBV19 and TRBJ1-5, the full variable domain is DGGITQSPKYLFRKEGQNVTLSCEQNLNHDAMYWYRQDPGQGLRLIYYSQIVNDFQKGDIAEGYSVSREKKESFPLTVTSAQKNPTAFYLCASSTQAHQPQHFGDGTRLSIL.

The chain joins TRBV2 to TRBJ1-3; D not resolved. The CDR3 contains 16 residues. Germline V gives CDR1 SNHLY, CDR2 FYNNEI. V dropped 3 bases and J dropped 0 bases, with 12 bases sitting between them. The CDR3 protein is CASSDRMTSSGNTIYF. CDR3 nucleotide sequence: TGTGCCAGCAGTGATCGAATGACATCCTCTGGAAACACCATATATTTT.

The chain carries TRBV5-4 and TRBJ2-7, with a possible D match to TRBD2 (6 bases). The V gene lost 7 bases and the J gene lost 1 base, with 21 bases spanning the gap. Germline CDR1 reads SGHNT; CDR2 reads YYREEE (reference sequence). This CDR3 has 16 residues. This CDR3 is CASSPQSSGESYEQYF. DNA for the CDR3: TGTGCCAGCTCCCCGCAGAGTAGCGGAGAATCCTACGAGCAGTACTTC.

The chain combines TRBV7-9 with TRBJ2-3, with 12 positions matching TRBD2. V lost 6 bases to trimming and J lost 2 bases; unmatched junction nucleotides: 15. The CDR3 sequence is 19 residues long. Germline-derived CDR1 and CDR2 are SEHNR and FQNEAQ (reference sequence). The chain's CDR3 is CASSRLAGVFSDNTDTQYF. In DNA form, the CDR3 reads TGTGCCAGCAGTCGACTAGCGGGAGTGTTTTCTGATAACACAGATACGCAGTATTTT.

The chain recombines TRBV27 with TRBJ2-7; the match to TRBD2 covers 10 bases. Germline CDR1 and CDR2: MNHEY and SMNVEV (reference sequence). V lost 1 base, J lost 6 bases, and 3 bases stayed unmatched. The CDR3 totals 14 residues. The chain's CDR3 is CASSLLSGRGEQYF. The CDR3 bases are TGTGCCAGCAGTTTATTGAGCGGGAGGGGCGAGCAGTACTTC.

This chain uses TRBV11-2 with TRBJ1-2; D unclear. Germline V gives CDR1 SGHAT, CDR2 FQNNGV. Deletions cut 1 base from V and 2 bases from J, with 5 bases between. The CDR3 contains 13 residues. The CDR3 DNA reads TGTGCCAGCAGCTTAGGGCAGAACTATGGCTACACCTTC. Translated, it gives CASSLGQNYGYTF.

This sequence joins TRBV15 and TRBJ1-3; 10 nucleotides line up with TRBD1. Trimming cost V 3 bases and J 2 bases; bases outside gene matches: 1. Germline CDR1 is LNHNV and CDR2 is YYDKDF (reference sequence). The CDR3 consists of 15 residues. Here the CDR3 DNA reads TGTGCCACCAGCAGCGACAGGGGGCCTGGAAACACCATATATTTT. Encoded protein: CATSSDRGPGNTIYF.

The CDR3 here is CASSQETGAEAFF. As DNA, the CDR3 is TGCGCCAGCAGCCAAGAGACAGGGGCTGAAGCTTTCTTT. The chain uses TRBV4-1 and TRBJ1-1, with 8 positions matching TRBD1. This CDR3 comprises 13 residues. With V trimmed by 0 bases and J by 6 bases, 0 bases remained unmatched. Germline lookup yields CDR1 MGHRA and CDR2 YSYEKL.

V and J are TRBV2 and TRBJ2-7, with 10 bases that match TRBD1. The germline V gene has CDR1 SNHLY and CDR2 FYNNEI. This CDR3 is built from 15 residues. The V segment lost 6 bases and the J segment 7 bases; nucleotides outside the gene matches: 12. CDR3 coding DNA: TGTGCCAGCAGGGGGGACAGGGGAAAAACGGGGGAGCAGTACTTC. As protein: CASRGDRGKTGEQYF. Full variable domain (outside the CDR3, taken from reference TRBV2 and TRBJ2-7): EPEVTQTPSHQVTQMGQEVILRCVPISNHLYFYWYRQILGQKVEFLVSFYNNEISEKSEIFDDQFSVERPDGSNFTLKIRSTKLEDSAMYFCASRGDRGKTGEQYFGPGTRLTVT.

This chain joins TRBV7-6 and TRBJ1-1; no definite D call. The CDR3 totals 14 residues. Germline V gene sequence: CDR1 SGHVS, CDR2 FNYEAQ. Trimming shortened V by 1 base and J by 6 bases, and 12 bases separated the two germline ends. CDR3 sequence: CASSLVGEWAEAFF. The CDR3 nucleotides read TGTGCCAGCAGCTTAGTTGGGGAGTGGGCTGAAGCTTTCTTT.